Following are 17 T cell receptor beta chains from one sample sequenced in a study of technical replicates of blood from a few donors. This table comes from immunoSEQ multiplex PCR, and its TCRdb copy is limited to in-frame clones, with some not included. The sample comprises 70,000 to 90,000 clones, 85% to 95% of which are singletons, and 0.25% rests with the top ten. The specimen sequenced was T cells isolated from PBMCs. The receptors were sampled from a human donor in good health.

The chain couples TRBV5-1 to TRBJ2-7, with D uncertain. The CDR3 runs to 12 residues. The ends were cut back, 0 bases at V and 3 bases at J, with 4 bases in the middle. The germline V gene has CDR1 SGHRS and CDR2 YFSETQ. This CDR3 is CASSLDGYEQYF. The DNA for the CDR3 is TGCGCCAGCAGCTTGGACGGCTACGAGCAGTACTTC.

This chain joins TRBV19 and TRBJ2-1, with TRBD2 identical over 8 bases. CDR3 length equals 15 residues. The germline gives CDR1 LNHDA, CDR2 SQIVND (reference sequence). The V and J ends lost 1 base and 8 bases, in that order; junction bases with no gene match: 7. Here the CDR3 reads CASSIVSGGPHEQFF. In DNA form, the CDR3 reads TGTGCCAGTAGTATAGTTTCGGGAGGGCCGCATGAGCAGTTCTTC.

A few counts support this clone. The chain uses TRBV29-1 and TRBJ2-3; D is possibly TRBD2 (5 bases). This CDR3 comprises 12 residues. Trimming left V 5 bases short and J 5 bases short, with 11 bases between. Germline V gene data show CDR1 as SQVTM and CDR2 as ANQGSEA. CDR3 sequence (DNA): TGCAGCGTTCTCCATCGGGGAGATACGCAGTATTTT. This sequence encodes CSVLHRGDTQYF.

CDR3 sequence (DNA): TGTGCCAGCAGTAGTCAGGTTGGAGGCTATGGCTACACCTTC. This sequence encodes CASSSQVGGYGYTF. This chain joins TRBV27 and TRBJ1-2, with D unresolved. The germline gives CDR1 MNHEY, CDR2 SMNVEV (reference sequence). The CDR3 sequence is 14 residues long. The V end lost 5 bases, the J end lost 4 bases, and 14 bases lay between the germline ends.

Comment on this clone: The DNA is left out, because the CDR3 cannot be placed on it with certainty; the CDR3 is given as TCRdb lists it. The V gene is TRBV2, the J gene TRBJ2-1; the D call in the table, TRBD1, was not verified against the DNA. The CDR3 is 20 residues long, counting both termini. Per germline, CDR1 SNHLY and CDR2 FYNNEI. The CDR3 loop reads CASSPAASGRGQADYNEQFF.

The J gene is TRBJ2-7, the V gene TRBV7-9, with D unresolved. The CDR3 sequence is 11 residues long. Looked up from germline, CDR1 is SEHNR and CDR2 is FQNEAQ (reference sequence). Trimming stripped 5 bases from V and 2 bases from J, with 4 bases between. The CDR3, as DNA: TGTGCCAGCAGCCCCGCCTACGAGCAGTACTTC. It is translated as CASSPAYEQYF.

The chain is built from TRBV13 and TRBJ2-1; 10 bases are shared with TRBD2. Germline V gene lookup returns CDR1 PRHDT and CDR2 FYEKMQ (reference sequence). V was clipped by 4 bases and J by 4 bases; unmatched bases: 22. This CDR3 spans 21 amino acids. CDR3 in amino acids: CASSSLRPEPGLAQIYNEQFF. CDR3 nucleotide sequence: TGTGCCAGCAGCTCATTAAGGCCCGAACCGGGACTAGCGCAAATTTACAATGAGCAGTTCTTC.

The rearrangement links TRBV29-1 to TRBJ1-2; D is unresolved. The germline gives CDR1 SQVTM, CDR2 ANQGSEA. The CDR3 sequence is 11 residues long. The V end was cut by 3 bases, the J end by 6 bases, with 8 bases between. This chain's CDR3 is CSVEGGHGYTF. The CDR3 coding sequence is TGCAGCGTTGAGGGAGGGCATGGCTACACCTTC.

This chain links TRBV28 with TRBJ1-5; D is possibly TRBD1 (6 bases). V lost 3 bases, J lost 0 bases, and 9 bases lay in between. This CDR3 region has 15 residues. The germline CDR1 and CDR2 sequences are MDHEN and SYDVKM. The CDR3 reads CASSLDSYSNQPQHF. CDR3 in DNA: TGTGCCAGCAGTTTGGACAGTTATAGCAATCAGCCCCAGCATTTT.

This clone was recorded once. The chain couples TRBV27 to TRBJ1-2; 10 nucleotides align to TRBD1. This CDR3 is 15 amino acids long. The J segment lost 8 bases and the V segment lost 5 bases, leaving 11 bases of the junction unmatched. Germline V gives CDR1 MNHEY, CDR2 SMNVEV (reference sequence). CDR3 region: CASSPGTGEVGGYTF. The CDR3 DNA sequence: TGTGCCAGCAGTCCGGGGACAGGGGAAGTGGGGGGCTACACCTTC.

Worth noting for this clone: A read error may produce the germline difference seen at one junction end. The chain links TRBV15 to TRBJ2-7; TRBD1 agrees at 8 bases. The germline CDR1 and CDR2 sequences are LNHNV and YYDKDF (reference sequence). CDR3 size: 12 residues. The CDR3 sequence: CATSRSRGLRNF. CDR3 nucleotide sequence: TGTGCCACCAGCAGGAGCAGGGGGCTGCGTAACTTC.

V gene TRBV2 combines with J gene TRBJ1-2; D may be TRBD1 (5 bases). Germline V lookup: CDR1 SNHLY, CDR2 FYNNEI. The CDR3 runs to 14 residues. The germline V and J ends were trimmed by 5 bases and 7 bases, with 17 bases remaining between them. For the CDR3, the DNA is TGTGCCAGCAGTCCTCAGGGTTACGGGGGTGGCTACACCTTC. It specifies CASSPQGYGGGYTF. Filled out from reference TRBV2 and TRBJ1-2, the complete variable domain reads EPEVTQTPSHQVTQMGQEVILRCVPISNHLYFYWYRQILGQKVEFLVSFYNNEISEKSEIFDDQFSVERPDGSNFTLKIRSTKLEDSAMYFCASSPQGYGGGYTFGSGTRLTVV.

The gene calls are TRBV2 and TRBJ1-4, with 7 bases lining up with TRBD1. The germline gives CDR1 SNHLY, CDR2 FYNNEI. Unmatched junction bases numbered 9, after V lost 2 bases and J lost 9 bases. There are 15 residues in the CDR3. Here the CDR3 reads CASSEHRGDSKKLFF. As DNA, the CDR3 is TGTGCCAGCAGTGAACACAGGGGAGATTCGAAAAAACTGTTTTTT.

This sequence joins TRBV27 and TRBJ1-1; D is unclear. Per germline, CDR1 MNHEY and CDR2 SMNVEV (reference sequence). Trimming took off 8 bases at V and 5 bases at J, with 15 bases between the two ends. The CDR3 has 13 amino acids. This CDR3 is CASRYSFGTEAFF. CDR3 DNA sequence: TGTGCCAGCCGATACAGCTTCGGAACTGAAGCTTTCTTT.

This clone was counted between two and nine times. The rearrangement uses TRBV14 and TRBJ2-1; maybe TRBD2 (6 bases). CDR3 size: 17 residues. V was trimmed by 4 bases and J by 6 bases, leaving 22 bases between them. CDR1 is SGHDN and CDR2 is FVKESK in the germline V gene. CDR3 region: CASSLRLDWVIFNEQFF. CDR3 coding DNA: TGTGCCAGCAGCCTCCGACTAGATTGGGTTATATTCAATGAGCAGTTCTTC.

V gene TRBV28 combines with J gene TRBJ1-1, with D perhaps matching TRBD1 (6 bases). The CDR3 totals 14 residues. The germline V and J ends were trimmed by 7 bases and 4 bases, with 16 bases remaining between them. CDR1 and CDR2 (germline): MDHEN, SYDVKM. In DNA, the CDR3 is TGTGCCAGCAACATAGGGGGAGCTGGCACTGAAGCTTTCTTT. Its protein product is CASNIGGAGTEAFF.

The rearrangement joins TRBV11-3 to TRBJ1-1; tentatively, D is TRBD1 (5 bases). The CDR3 is 14 amino acids. Germline V gene lookup returns CDR1 SGHNT and CDR2 YENEEA. V lost 5 bases and J 1 base, leaving 11 bases between the germline ends. CDR3 sequence reads: CASSLRGGNTEAFF. CDR3 DNA sequence: TGTGCCAGCAGCCTAAGGGGAGGGAACACTGAAGCTTTCTTT.